The sequence of this T cell receptor (beta chain) was determined in a study of T cells after yellow fever vaccination (dated by TCRdb to the late 2010s). Study-level background: The SMART-Seq v4 Ultra Low Input RNA kit was used to prepare libraries from fractions with low cell numbers. To follow T-cell clones before and after both primary and booster YFV17D yellow fever vaccination, bulk TCR alpha and beta repertoires underwent longitudinal sequencing. Two healthy male donors, one aged 18 to 30 and one aged 30 to 39 years, were included in the cohort. Bulk PBMC replicates and cell subsets were isolated from blood drawn at multiple timepoints before and after both primary and secondary immunization. The investigation overall reported the following: A small fraction of clonotypes appeared in both the CD4 and CD8 compartments, likely as a result of convergent recombination. The secondary T-cell response was found to be weaker but faster than the primary response, with a peak reached on day 5 rather than on day 15. Most clones expanded after primary vaccination (roughly 96% of CD4 and around 88% of CD8) were re-detected after the booster, suggesting that broad memory maintenance occurred. Because only two donors were included in the study, the extent to which the findings can be generalized is limited. Computational filtering was needed because FACS-sorted repertoires could contain abundant contaminating clonotypes from the bulk population.

Synthesis of TCR cDNA relied on 5'RACE template switching, a step that introduced a universal primer site along with unique molecular identifiers. Priming for cDNA synthesis came from both the TCR alpha and TCR beta constant segments. Library amplification used two PCR steps, and the second PCR step added sample barcodes and sequencing adapters. Sequencing of libraries was performed on Illumina HiSeq 2500 (2x100 bp) or NovaSeq (2x150 bp). Per the original workflow: MIGEC was used to demultiplex reads and collapse the reads into UMI consensus sequences, and MiXCR was used for V(D)J alignment. Vaccine-responding clonotypes were defined with edgeR using replicate PBMC samples, requiring FDR below 0.01 and a log2 fold change above 5 up to day 15. Bulk clonotypes were assigned CD4 or CD8 identity according to which sequenced CD4 or CD8 repertoire held them at higher abundance. TCRdb redid the processing of the public reads, applying fastp at Q25 and MiXCR, and retained in-frame beta chains. CDR3 protein duplicates are merged, each entry listing the most common genes and DNA. The V and J calls, along with clone size, are taken from TCRdb and not from the paper's own processing. Present in this sample are 200,000 to 300,000 distinct CDR3 sequences, approximately 12% of which were seen just once. The ten largest make up around 0.55% of the sample.

The meaning of the sample's treatment or condition label: live attenuated yellow fever vaccine strain. PBMCs were isolated from peripheral blood using a standard Ficoll-Paque protocol. Dynabeads CD4 and CD8 positive selection kits were used to isolate the CD4 and CD8 T-cell fractions. TriZol was used to extract RNA from bulk PBMCs, CD4 and CD8 fractions, and dextramer-positive and dextramer-negative fractions. CDR1 and CDR2 were assigned from the germline V gene as SGHAT and FQNNGV. The trim is 7 bases for V and 2 bases for J, with a gap of 21 bases between the germline ends. There are 16 amino acids in the CDR3, from cysteine to phenylalanine inclusive. Only the CDR3 DNA is retained, 48 bases long and in frame from the first base. Only a few counts were recorded for this clonotype. What antigen it recognizes has not been identified. Base qualities are not provided; no much larger clone lies one nucleotide away.

In this chain, TRBV11-2 is recombined with TRBJ2-7, and the D gene may be TRBD2, 7 bases matching. This sample comprised CD4+ T cells sorted from PBMCs, obtained 45 days after the yellow fever booster vaccination. The TCR was taken from a young man who received the YFV17D yellow fever vaccine. The CDR3 region: CASTFRGGPNTYEQYF. The nucleotides are TGTGCCAGCACCTTTAGGGGGGGACCGAATACCTACGAGCAGTACTTC.